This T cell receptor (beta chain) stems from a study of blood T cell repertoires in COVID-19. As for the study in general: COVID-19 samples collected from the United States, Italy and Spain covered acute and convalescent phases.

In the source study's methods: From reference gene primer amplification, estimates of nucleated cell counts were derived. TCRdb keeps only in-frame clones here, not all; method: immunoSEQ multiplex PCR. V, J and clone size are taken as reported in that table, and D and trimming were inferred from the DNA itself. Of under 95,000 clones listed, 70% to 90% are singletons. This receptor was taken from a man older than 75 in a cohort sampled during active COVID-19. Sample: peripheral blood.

In DNA, the CDR3 is TGTGCCAGCAGACCTTTGGACAGGGGTAAGGACGAGCAGTACTTC. Its protein product is CASRPLDRGKDEQYF. The V call is TRBV6-6, the J call TRBJ2-7, with 9 bases that match TRBD1. The CDR3 runs to 15 residues. The junction had 11 bases not matched to a gene; V was cut back by 6 bases and J by 5 bases. CDR1 is MNHNY, CDR2 SVGAGI, per germline (reference sequence).